The clone carrying this T cell receptor beta chain was recorded many times. These data belong to a study of neurological immune-mediated disorders. With 0 bases clipped from V and 0 bases from J, the junction kept 11 bases outside the gene matches. The CDR3 is made up of 20 amino acids. Germline values: CDR1 MGHRA, CDR2 YSYEKL. Every sequencing run drew on 15-18 subjects and yielded over 160 million TCR-beta sequences. A single record per CDR3 protein comes from TCRdb applying MiXCR to the 5' RACE reads. The table shows some 120,000 distinct CDR3 sequences, with roughly 3.1% occurring only once. This TCR came from a woman aged 25-40 years with multiple sclerosis. The sample taken for sequencing was PBMCs. The V gene is TRBV4-1, the J gene TRBJ2-3, with 11 bases fitting TRBD2. The CDR3 DNA sequence: TGCGCCAGCAGCCAAGATCGATCAACTAGCGGGGGCCGGAGCACAGATACGCAGTATTTT. Residues: CASSQDRSTSGGRSTDTQYF.